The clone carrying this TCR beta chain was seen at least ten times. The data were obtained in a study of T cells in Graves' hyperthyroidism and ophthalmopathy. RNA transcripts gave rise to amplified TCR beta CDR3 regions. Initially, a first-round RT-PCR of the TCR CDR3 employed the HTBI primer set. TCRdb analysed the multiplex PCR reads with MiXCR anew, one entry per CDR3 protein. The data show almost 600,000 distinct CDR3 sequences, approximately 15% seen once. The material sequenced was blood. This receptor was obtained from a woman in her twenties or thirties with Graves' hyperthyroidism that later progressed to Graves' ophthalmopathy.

The CDR3 here is CASSRASGTNTEAFF. CDR3 sequence (DNA): TGTGCCAGCAGCCGGGCCTCAGGGACGAACACTGAAGCTTTCTTT. This chain uses TRBV3-1 with TRBJ1-1; possible D gene TRBD1, 5 bases. CDR1 and CDR2 (germline): LGHDT, YNNKEL (reference sequence). This CDR3 spans 15 amino acids. Trimming pared 4 bases from V and 1 base from J, leaving 13 bases between.